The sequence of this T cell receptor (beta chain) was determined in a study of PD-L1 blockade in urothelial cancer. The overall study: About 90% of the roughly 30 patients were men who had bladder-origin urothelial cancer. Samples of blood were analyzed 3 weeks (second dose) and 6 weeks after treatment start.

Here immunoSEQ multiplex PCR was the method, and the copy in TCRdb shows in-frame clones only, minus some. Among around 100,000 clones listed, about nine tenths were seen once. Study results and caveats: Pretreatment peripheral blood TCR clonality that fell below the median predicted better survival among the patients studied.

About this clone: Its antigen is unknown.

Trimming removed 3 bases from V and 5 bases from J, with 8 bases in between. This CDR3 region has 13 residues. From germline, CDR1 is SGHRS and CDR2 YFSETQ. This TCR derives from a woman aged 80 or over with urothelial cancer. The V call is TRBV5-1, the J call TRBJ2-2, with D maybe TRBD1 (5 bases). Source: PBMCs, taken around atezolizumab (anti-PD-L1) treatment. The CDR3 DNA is TGCGCCAGCAGCTCTCAGGGTACCGGGGAGCTGTTTTTT. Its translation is CASSSQGTGELFF.